This TCR beta chain was sequenced during a study of T cells after yellow fever vaccination. Study background: Preparation of fractions with low cell numbers was performed using SMART-Seq v4 Ultra Low Input. Points from the study as a whole: Abundant bulk-population clonotypes could contaminate the FACS-sorted repertoires. Booster sampling recovered most clones from primary vaccination (less than 97% CD4, around 88% CD8).

V lost 2 bases and J lost 4, with 14 bases in between. CDR3 length equals 16 residues. It was through 5'RACE template switching that TCR cDNA was made, with a universal primer site and UMIs added. TCRdb reanalysed the 5' RACE reads using MiXCR and keeps one entry per CDR3 protein. The sample yields 500,000 to 550,000 distinct CDR3 sequences, around a fifth seen once. This clonotype was counted only a few times. Its antigen remains unknown. The receptor's source is a man aged 18 to 30 who received the YFV17D yellow fever vaccine. The genes are TRBV12-3 or TRBV12-4 and TRBJ1-4; D call uncertain. This specimen consisted of PBMCs, obtained 21 days after the first yellow fever vaccination. CDR3 amino acids: CASSLSIIGLNEKLFF. Written as DNA, the CDR3 is TGTGCCAGCAGTTTATCAATCATCGGGCTTAATGAAAAACTGTTTTTT.